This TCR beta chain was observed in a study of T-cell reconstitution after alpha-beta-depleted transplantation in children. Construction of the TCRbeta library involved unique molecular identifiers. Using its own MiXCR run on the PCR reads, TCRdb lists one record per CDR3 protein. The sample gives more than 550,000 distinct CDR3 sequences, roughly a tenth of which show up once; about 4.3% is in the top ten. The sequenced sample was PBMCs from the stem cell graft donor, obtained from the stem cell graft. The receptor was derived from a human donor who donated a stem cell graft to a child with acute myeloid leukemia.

Written as DNA, the CDR3 is TGTGCCAGCAGTTCCGGGACAGGGGGCGTTGTGGGGAGTCAGCCCCAGCATTTT. Residues: CASSSGTGGVVGSQPQHF. The rearrangement joins TRBV28 to TRBJ1-5, with 12 bases that match TRBD1. Looked up from germline, CDR1 is MDHEN and CDR2 is SYDVKM. The CDR3 loop spans 18 amino acids. The trim removed 4 bases at V and 6 bases at J, leaving 13 bases unmatched.